This entry concerns a single T cell receptor beta chain. These data are taken from a study of blood T cell repertoires in COVID-19. This table comes from immunoSEQ multiplex PCR, and its TCRdb copy is limited to in-frame clones, with some not included. The sample has hundreds of thousands of clones, more than 70% seen once. Recruits, aged roughly 18 to 89 years, lived in 24 US areas. Sequencing was done on a sample of PBMCs or T cells enriched from blood (not recorded which). The TCR originated in a man aged 35 to 55 in a cohort exposed to, infected with or recovered from COVID-19 (not recorded which).

CDR3 protein: CAWSHGTGGVWETQYF. CDR3 sequence (DNA): TGTGCCTGGAGTCATGGGACAGGGGGGGTTTGGGAGACCCAGTACTTC. The V and J genes are TRBV30 and TRBJ2-5; 11 bases align to TRBD1. From germline, CDR1 is GTSNPN and CDR2 SVGIG (reference sequence). This CDR3 spans 16 amino acids. V shed 2 bases, J shed 5 bases, and the junction held 10 bases outside the gene matches.